The present TCR beta chain was sequenced within a study of cytomegalovirus exposure and HLA in healthy donors. Donors came from a validation cohort of approximately 110 subjects, distinct from the first 666-subject cohort. A remark on this clone: Its specificity is unknown.

Regarding the study as a whole: High specificity and sensitivity for cytomegalovirus status were reported for the classifier. Some TCR beta chains (164 of them) were listed as cytomegalovirus-associated.

Some clones are missing from TCRdb's copy, which holds only in-frame ones; the method was immunoSEQ multiplex PCR. Of roughly 250,000 clones in the sample, around 88% are singletons; the top ten hold less than 1.5%. This TCR came from a woman aged 25 to 45 in good health and CMV-seropositive. Specimen: PBMCs.

CDR3 amino acids: CASSDSGQPQHF. CDR3 bases: TGTGCCAGCAGTGATTCGGGGCAGCCCCAGCATTTT. The J gene is TRBJ1-5, the V gene TRBV2; D remains unclear. The CDR3 length is 12 residues. Trimming removed 3 bases from V and 7 bases from J, with 7 bases in between. Germline-derived CDR1 and CDR2 are SNHLY and FYNNEI.